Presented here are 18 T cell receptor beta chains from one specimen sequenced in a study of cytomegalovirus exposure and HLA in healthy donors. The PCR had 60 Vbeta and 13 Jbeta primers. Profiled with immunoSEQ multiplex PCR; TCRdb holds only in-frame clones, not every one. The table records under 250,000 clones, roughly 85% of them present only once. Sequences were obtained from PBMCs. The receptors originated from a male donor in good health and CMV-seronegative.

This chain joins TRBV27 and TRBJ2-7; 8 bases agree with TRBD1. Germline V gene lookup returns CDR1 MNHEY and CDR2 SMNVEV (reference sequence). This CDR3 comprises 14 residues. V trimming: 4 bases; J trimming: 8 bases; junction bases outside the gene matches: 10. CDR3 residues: CASSYTPGGLQQYF. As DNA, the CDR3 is TGTGCCAGCAGTTACACGCCAGGGGGCCTGCAGCAGTACTTC.

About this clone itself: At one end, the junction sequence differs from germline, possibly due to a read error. CDR3 DNA sequence: TGTTCCAGCAGCCTAACAGGGGGCGGGGAAGAGACCCAGTACTTC. Its translation: CSSSLTGGGEETQYF. This chain uses TRBV7-9 with TRBJ2-5; 9 bases line up with TRBD1. The germline V gene has CDR1 SEHNR and CDR2 FQNEAQ (reference sequence). CDR3 length: 15 residues. Full variable domain (missing parts from reference TRBV7-9 and TRBJ2-5): DTGVSQNPRHKITKRGQNVTFRCDPISEHNRLYWYRQTLGQGPEFLTYFQNEAQLEKSRLLSDRFSAERPKGSFSTLEIQRTEQGDSAMYLCSSSLTGGGEETQYFGPGTRLLVL.

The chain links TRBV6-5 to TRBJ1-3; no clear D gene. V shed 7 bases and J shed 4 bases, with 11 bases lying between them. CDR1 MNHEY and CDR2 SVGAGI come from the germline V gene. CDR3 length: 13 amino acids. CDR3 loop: CASTPTAGNTIYF. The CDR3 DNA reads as TGTGCCAGCACCCCTACCGCCGGAAACACCATATATTTT.

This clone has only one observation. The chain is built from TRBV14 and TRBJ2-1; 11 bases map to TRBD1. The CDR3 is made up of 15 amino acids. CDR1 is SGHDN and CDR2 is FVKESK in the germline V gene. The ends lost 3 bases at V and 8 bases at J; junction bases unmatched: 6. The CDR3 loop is CASSQRDRGYYEQFF. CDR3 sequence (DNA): TGTGCCAGCAGCCAGCGGGACAGGGGGTATTATGAGCAGTTCTTC.

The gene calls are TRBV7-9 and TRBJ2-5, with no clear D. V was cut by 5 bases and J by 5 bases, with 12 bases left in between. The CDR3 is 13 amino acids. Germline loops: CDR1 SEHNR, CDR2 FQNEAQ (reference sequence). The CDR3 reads CASSQSSLETQYF. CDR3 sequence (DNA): TGTGCCAGCAGCCAGTCCAGTTTGGAGACCCAGTACTTC. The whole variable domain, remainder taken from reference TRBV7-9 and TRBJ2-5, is DTGVSQNPRHKITKRGQNVTFRCDPISEHNRLYWYRQTLGQGPEFLTYFQNEAQLEKSRLLSDRFSAERPKGSFSTLEIQRTEQGDSAMYLCASSQSSLETQYFGPGTRLLVL.

CDR3 region: CAWSPRGWTGELFF. The CDR3, as DNA: TGTGCCTGGAGTCCCAGGGGCTGGACCGGGGAGCTGTTTTTT. V and J are TRBV30 and TRBJ2-2, with D possibly matching TRBD1 (6 bases). This CDR3 contains 14 residues. Germline CDR1 reads GTSNPN; CDR2 reads SVGIG (reference sequence). Deletions cut 2 bases from V and 5 bases from J, with 12 bases between.

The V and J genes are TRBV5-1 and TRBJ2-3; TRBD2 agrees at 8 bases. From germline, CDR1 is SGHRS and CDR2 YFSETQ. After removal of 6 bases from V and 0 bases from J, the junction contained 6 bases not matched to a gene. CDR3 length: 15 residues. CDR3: CASNTRGASTDTQYF. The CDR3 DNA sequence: TGCGCCAGCAATACGCGGGGGGCAAGCACAGATACGCAGTATTTT.

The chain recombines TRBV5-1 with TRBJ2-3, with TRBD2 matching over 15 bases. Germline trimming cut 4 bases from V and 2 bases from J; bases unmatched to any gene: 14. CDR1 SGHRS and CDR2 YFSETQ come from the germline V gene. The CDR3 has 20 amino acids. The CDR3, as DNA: TGCGCCAGCAGCATAAGCCCGGGACTAGCGGGGGGTTGGGTCACAGATACGCAGTATTTT. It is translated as CASSISPGLAGGWVTDTQYF. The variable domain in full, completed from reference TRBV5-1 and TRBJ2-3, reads KAGVTQTPRYLIKTRGQQVTLSCSPISGHRSVSWYQQTPGQGLQFLFEYFSETQRNKGNFPGRFSGRQFSNSRSEMNVSTLELGDSALYLCASSISPGLAGGWVTDTQYFGPGTRLTVL.

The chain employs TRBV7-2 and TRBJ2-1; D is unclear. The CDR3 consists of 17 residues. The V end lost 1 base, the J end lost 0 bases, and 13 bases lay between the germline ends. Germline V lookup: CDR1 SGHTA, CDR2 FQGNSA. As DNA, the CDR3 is TGTGCCAGCAGCTTAGGCAGTTGGCGGAGCTCCTACAATGAGCAGTTCTTC. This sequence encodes CASSLGSWRSSYNEQFF.

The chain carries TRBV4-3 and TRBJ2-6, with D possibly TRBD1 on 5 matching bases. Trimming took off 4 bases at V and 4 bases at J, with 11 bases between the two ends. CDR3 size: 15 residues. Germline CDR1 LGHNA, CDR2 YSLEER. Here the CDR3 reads CASSPSGSGANVLTF. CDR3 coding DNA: TGCGCCAGCAGCCCTTCAGGGTCAGGGGCCAACGTCCTGACTTTC.

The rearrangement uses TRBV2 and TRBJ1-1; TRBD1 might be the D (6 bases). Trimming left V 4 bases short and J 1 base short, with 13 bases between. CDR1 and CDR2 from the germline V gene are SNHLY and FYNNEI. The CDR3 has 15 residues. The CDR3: CASSAGTTRNTEAFF. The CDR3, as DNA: TGTGCCAGCAGTGCCGGGACAACCCGGAACACTGAAGCTTTCTTT.

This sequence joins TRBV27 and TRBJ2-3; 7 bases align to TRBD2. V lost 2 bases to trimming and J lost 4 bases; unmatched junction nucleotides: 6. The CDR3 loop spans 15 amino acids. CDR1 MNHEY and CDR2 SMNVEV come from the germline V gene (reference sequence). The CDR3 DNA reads TGTGCCAGCAGTTTAGTGCCCAGCGGGGCAGATACGCAGTATTTT. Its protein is CASSLVPSGADTQYF.

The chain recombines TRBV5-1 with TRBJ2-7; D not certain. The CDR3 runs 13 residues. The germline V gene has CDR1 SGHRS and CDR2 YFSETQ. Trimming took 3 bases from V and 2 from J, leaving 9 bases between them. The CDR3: CASSYKEAYEQYF. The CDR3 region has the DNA TGCGCCAGCAGCTACAAAGAAGCCTACGAGCAGTACTTC.

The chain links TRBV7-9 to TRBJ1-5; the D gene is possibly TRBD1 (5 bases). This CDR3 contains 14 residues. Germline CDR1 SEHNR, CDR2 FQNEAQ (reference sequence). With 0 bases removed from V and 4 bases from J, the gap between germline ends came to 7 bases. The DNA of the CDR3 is TGTGCCAGCAGCTTAGCGCAGGGTAATCAGCCCCAGCATTTT. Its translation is CASSLAQGNQPQHF.

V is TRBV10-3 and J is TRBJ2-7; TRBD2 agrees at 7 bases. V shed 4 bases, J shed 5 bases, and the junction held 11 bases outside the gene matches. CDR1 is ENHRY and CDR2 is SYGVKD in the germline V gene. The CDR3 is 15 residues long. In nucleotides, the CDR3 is TGTGCCATCAGTGTTGGGGGGGAAAGGCTCCACGAGCAGTACTTC. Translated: CAISVGGERLHEQYF.

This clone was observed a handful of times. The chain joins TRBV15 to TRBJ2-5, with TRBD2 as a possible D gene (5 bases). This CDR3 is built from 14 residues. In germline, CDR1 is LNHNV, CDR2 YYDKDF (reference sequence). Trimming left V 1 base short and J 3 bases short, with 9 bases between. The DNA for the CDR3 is TGTGCCACCAGCAGAGTTAGAGCGGAAGAGACCCAGTACTTC. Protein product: CATSRVRAEETQYF.

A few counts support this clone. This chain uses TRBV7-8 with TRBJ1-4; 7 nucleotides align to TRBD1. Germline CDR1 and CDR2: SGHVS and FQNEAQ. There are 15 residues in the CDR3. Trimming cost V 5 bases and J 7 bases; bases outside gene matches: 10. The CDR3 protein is CASSLGGRGTEKLFF. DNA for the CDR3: TGTGCCAGCAGCCTAGGGGGCAGGGGGACTGAAAAACTGTTTTTT.

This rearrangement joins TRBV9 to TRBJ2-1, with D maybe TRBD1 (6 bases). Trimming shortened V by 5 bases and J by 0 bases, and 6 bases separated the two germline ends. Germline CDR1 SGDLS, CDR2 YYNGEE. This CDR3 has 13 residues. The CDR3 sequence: CASRGGSYNEQFF. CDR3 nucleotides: TGTGCCAGCAGAGGGGGCTCCTACAATGAGCAGTTCTTC.